These T cell receptor beta chains were read from a single sample in a study of T cell changes during pregnancy in multiple sclerosis. Profiling relied on immunoSEQ multiplex PCR, and the TCRdb table lists in-frame clones only, not all of them. The sample includes about 40,000 clones, over 85% of them seen just once. Sequenced material: peripheral blood, taken before pregnancy. These receptors were obtained from a female donor with multiple sclerosis, enrolled in a pregnancy study. Each CDR3 is given with its conserved first and last residue. D genes are given only for firm matches. Size is omitted from some rows. Given values are once, few, many or a class for expanded clones.

V: TRBV27
size: -
J: TRBJ2-7
length: 16
D: TRBD1
CDR3: CASSLQGRGLPYEQYF
DNA: TGTGCCAGCAGTTTACAGGGCAGGGGGCTTCCCTACGAGCAGTACTTC

V: TRBV6-5
size: -
J: TRBJ1-1
length: 13
D: TRBD1
CDR3: CASSPQGAREAFF
DNA: TGTGCCAGCAGCCCACAGGGGGCGCGGGAAGCTTTCTTT

V: TRBV9
size: -
J: TRBJ2-3
length: 14
D: TRBD2
CDR3: CASSVGGGSDTQYF
DNA: TGTGCCAGCAGCGTCGGGGGGGGATCGGATACGCAGTATTTT

V: TRBV4-2
size: -
J: TRBJ1-2
length: 16
D: TRBD1
CDR3: CASSQEAGGIVNGYTF
DNA: TGTGCCAGCAGCCAAGAGGCAGGGGGCATCGTCAATGGCTACACCTTC

V: TRBV28
size: -
J: TRBJ2-7
length: 14
D: -
CDR3: CASSLPGLAYEQYF
DNA: TGTGCCAGCAGTTTACCGGGACTCGCCTACGAGCAGTACTTC

V: TRBV10-2
size: -
J: TRBJ1-4
length: 18
D: TRBD1
CDR3: CASSDGTGGAGTNEKLFF
DNA: TGCGCCAGCAGTGATGGGACAGGGGGCGCAGGGACTAATGAAAAACTGTTTTTT

V: TRBV5-5
size: -
J: TRBJ1-4
length: 15
D: TRBD1
CDR3: CASRDGQGAGEKLFF
DNA: TGTGCCAGCAGGGACGGACAGGGGGCTGGTGAAAAACTGTTTTTT

V: TRBV5-1
size: once
J: TRBJ1-1
length: 14
D: -
CDR3: CASSPLESSTEAFF
DNA: TGCGCCAGCAGCCCCCTGGAGAGCAGCACTGAAGCTTTCTTT

V: TRBV10-3
size: -
J: TRBJ2-7
length: 15
D: TRBD2
CDR3: CAIAGGLAGSYEQYF
DNA: TGTGCCATCGCGGGGGGACTAGCGGGATCCTACGAGCAGTACTTC

V: TRBV6-1
size: -
J: TRBJ2-5
length: 12
D: TRBD1
CDR3: CASSMLRGHQYF
DNA: TGTGCCAGCAGCATGCTGAGGGGGCACCAGTACTTC

V: TRBV5-5
size: -
J: TRBJ2-4
length: 15
D: -
CDR3: CASSGEVESKNIQYF
DNA: TGTGCCAGCAGCGGTGAGGTAGAATCCAAAAACATTCAGTACTTC

V: TRBV7-3
size: -
J: TRBJ2-1
length: 22
D: TRBD2
CDR3: CASSLQWLTGSIRLAGIPGGFF
DNA: TGTGCCAGCAGCCTTCAGTGGTTGACAGGCTCCATAAGACTAGCGGGAATTCCGGGGGGGTTCTTC

V: TRBV6-6
size: -
J: TRBJ2-7
length: 15
D: TRBD2
CDR3: CASRATSGSPYEQYF
DNA: TGTGCCAGCAGGGCCACTAGCGGGAGTCCCTACGAGCAGTACTTC

V: TRBV30
size: -
J: TRBJ2-2
length: 13
D: -
CDR3: CAWSQTRAGELFF
DNA: TGTGCCTGGAGTCAAACGAGGGCCGGGGAGCTGTTTTTT

V: TRBV13
size: -
J: TRBJ2-7
length: 15
D: TRBD1
CDR3: CASSPRGQGTYEQYF
DNA: TGTGCCAGCAGCCCCCGGGGACAGGGCACCTACGAGCAGTACTTC

V: TRBV12-5
size: -
J: TRBJ1-5
length: 20
D: TRBD1
CDR3: CASGPQRTGIPPRDHQPQHF
DNA: TGTGCTAGTGGTCCACAACGGACAGGGATCCCTCCTCGGGACCATCAGCCCCAGCATTTT

V: TRBV7-2
size: -
J: TRBJ2-2
length: 16
D: TRBD2
CDR3: CASSNSGTSNTGELFF
DNA: TGTGCCAGCAGCAACTCCGGGACTAGCAACACCGGGGAGCTGTTTTTT

V: TRBV4-2
size: -
J: TRBJ2-2
length: 16
D: TRBD1
CDR3: CASSLPGQGAPGELFF
DNA: TGTGCCAGCAGCTTACCGGGACAGGGGGCCCCCGGGGAGCTGTTTTTT

V: TRBV4-1
size: -
J: TRBJ1-4
length: 16
D: -
CDR3: CASSQDMAGVNEKLFF
DNA: TGCGCCAGCAGCCAAGATATGGCCGGGGTTAATGAAAAACTGTTTTTT

V: TRBV27
size: -
J: TRBJ2-3
length: 11
D: -
CDR3: CASSIGVQQYF
DNA: TGTGCCAGCAGCATCGGGGTACAGCAGTATTTT

V: TRBV6-4
size: once
J: TRBJ2-1
length: 15
D: TRBD1
CDR3: CASSGIQGASGEQFF
DNA: TGTGCCAGCAGTGGAATACAGGGGGCGAGTGGTGAGCAGTTCTTC

V: TRBV28
size: -
J: TRBJ1-2
length: 14
D: TRBD1
CDR3: CASSPTDRVNGYTF
DNA: TGTGCCAGCAGTCCGACGGACAGGGTGAATGGCTACACCTTC

V: TRBV28
size: once
J: TRBJ2-5
length: 15
D: TRBD2
CDR3: CASSRGSSGEETQYF
DNA: TGTGCCAGCAGCCGGGGGAGTAGCGGGGAAGAGACCCAGTACTTC

V: TRBV21-1
size: -
J: TRBJ1-5
length: 17
D: -
CDR3: CASSIRTGGISNQPQHF
DNA: TGTGCCAGCAGCATTCGGACAGGGGGCATTAGCAATCAGCCCCAGCATTTT

V: TRBV28
size: once
J: TRBJ2-7
length: 11
D: -
CDR3: CASSLNYEQYF
DNA: TGTGCCAGCAGCCTAAACTACGAGCAGTACTTC

V: TRBV13
size: -
J: TRBJ2-3
length: 13
D: -
CDR3: CASSLGLTDTQYF
DNA: TGTGCCAGCAGCTTAGGGTTAACAGATACGCAGTATTTT

V: TRBV28
size: -
J: TRBJ2-3
length: 14
D: TRBD1
CDR3: CASLTGQITDTQYF
DNA: TGTGCCAGTCTGACGGGACAGATCACAGATACGCAGTATTTT

V: TRBV29-1
size: -
J: TRBJ1-1
length: 13
D: -
CDR3: CSVGSRLNTEAFF
DNA: TGCAGCGTTGGAAGCAGGCTGAACACTGAAGCTTTCTTT

V: TRBV5-1
size: -
J: TRBJ2-7
length: 14
D: TRBD1
CDR3: CASSSGTGSYEQYF
DNA: TGCGCCAGCAGTTCCGGGACAGGATCCTACGAGCAGTACTTC

V: TRBV6-6
size: -
J: TRBJ2-2
length: 16
D: -
CDR3: CATKGGTAVNTGELFF
DNA: TGTGCCACTAAGGGCGGGACCGCGGTGAACACCGGGGAGCTGTTTTTT

V: TRBV11-2
size: -
J: TRBJ1-1
length: 13
D: -
CDR3: CASSLVRNTEAFF
DNA: TGTGCCAGCAGCTTAGTTAGGAACACTGAAGCTTTCTTT

V: TRBV2
size: -
J: TRBJ1-1
length: 15
D: -
CDR3: CASSDLPRSNTEAFF
DNA: TGTGCCAGCAGTGATCTTCCCAGATCGAACACTGAAGCTTTCTTT

V: TRBV28
size: -
J: TRBJ2-7
length: 13
D: -
CDR3: CASSSQLAYEQYF
DNA: TGTGCCAGCAGTTCTCAACTAGCCTACGAGCAGTACTTC

V: TRBV19
size: -
J: TRBJ1-4
length: 15
D: TRBD1
CDR3: CASTQGQSTNEKLFF
DNA: TGTGCCAGTACCCAGGGACAGTCAACTAATGAAAAACTGTTTTTT

V: TRBV28
size: -
J: TRBJ2-7
length: 13
D: -
CDR3: CASSLSSPYEQYF
DNA: TGTGCCAGCAGTTTGAGTTCCCCCTACGAGCAGTACTTC

V: TRBV4-1
size: -
J: TRBJ2-7
length: 16
D: TRBD2
CDR3: CASSQDPSGNGYEQYF
DNA: TGCGCCAGCAGCCAAGATCCTAGCGGGAATGGTTACGAGCAGTACTTC

V: TRBV27
size: -
J: TRBJ1-5
length: 14
D: -
CDR3: CASSPPSGNQPQHF
DNA: TGTGCCAGCAGTCCCCCTTCGGGCAATCAGCCCCAGCATTTT

V: TRBV5-6
size: -
J: TRBJ2-3
length: 13
D: TRBD2
CDR3: CASRREDTDTQYF
DNA: TGTGCCAGCAGGCGGGAGGATACAGATACGCAGTATTTT

V: TRBV19
size: -
J: TRBJ1-3
length: 13
D: -
CDR3: CASSMEGFNTIYF
DNA: TGTGCCAGTAGTATGGAGGGTTTTAACACCATATATTTT

V: TRBV5-1
size: -
J: TRBJ2-3
length: 15
D: -
CDR3: CASSLRESSTDTQYF
DNA: TGCGCCAGCAGCTTGAGGGAGTCCTCCACAGATACGCAGTATTTT

V: TRBV28
size: -
J: TRBJ2-7
length: 12
D: -
CDR3: CASSSGTREQYF
DNA: TGTGCCAGCAGTTCGGGGACTCGCGAGCAGTACTTC

V: TRBV6-6
size: -
J: TRBJ2-5
length: 14
D: -
CDR3: CASSPPSLQETQYF
DNA: TGTGCCAGCAGCCCCCCATCACTCCAAGAGACCCAGTACTTC

V: TRBV5-8
size: -
J: TRBJ1-1
length: 13
D: TRBD1
CDR3: CASSKDRGTEAFF
DNA: TGTGCCAGCAGCAAAGACAGGGGAACTGAAGCTTTCTTT

V: TRBV4-2
size: -
J: TRBJ1-1
length: 15
D: -
CDR3: CASSQPDRMNTEAFF
DNA: TGTGCCAGCAGCCAGCCCGACAGGATGAACACTGAAGCTTTCTTT

V: TRBV5-4
size: -
J: TRBJ2-3
length: 15
D: TRBD1
CDR3: CASSLPQGAEDTQYF
DNA: TGTGCCAGCAGCTTACCCCAGGGGGCGGAAGATACGCAGTATTTT

V: TRBV10-3
size: -
J: TRBJ2-3
length: 15
D: TRBD1
CDR3: CAISGDRGVTDTQYF
DNA: TGTGCCATCAGTGGGGACAGGGGGGTCACAGATACGCAGTATTTT